The next 5 T cell receptor beta chains were all read from a single sample in a study of blood T cell repertoires in COVID-19. Clones were sequenced by immunoSEQ multiplex PCR, and TCRdb holds only the in-frame ones, with some missing. The repertoire has a few hundred thousand clones, about 86% of them found once; the top ten carry roughly 4.5%. The sequencing input was PBMCs or T cells enriched from blood (not recorded which). Receptor source: a woman aged 25 to 45 who had been exposed to COVID-19.

The chain has TRBV19 and TRBJ1-4; D possibly corresponds to TRBD1 (6 bases). There are 15 residues in the CDR3. With 3 bases removed from V and 8 bases from J, the gap between germline ends came to 16 bases. CDR1 and CDR2 (germline): LNHDA, SQIVND (reference sequence). The CDR3 DNA is TGTGCCAGTAGTATTCGAGGGGGATCAGGAGAAAAACTGTTTTTT. It is translated as CASSIRGGSGEKLFF. Full variable domain (missing parts from reference TRBV19 and TRBJ1-4): DGGITQSPKYLFRKEGQNVTLSCEQNLNHDAMYWYRQDPGQGLRLIYYSQIVNDFQKGDIAEGYSVSREKKESFPLTVTSAQKNPTAFYLCASSIRGGSGEKLFFGSGTQLSVL.

V gene TRBV12-3 or TRBV12-4 combines with J gene TRBJ2-1; D remains ambiguous. This CDR3 comprises 12 residues. Between the trimmed V and J ends, which lost 1 base and 12 bases, there was a span of 10 bases. CDR3 nucleotide sequence: TGTGCCAGCAGTTTAGTCGGTGAAGTGCAGTTCTTC. Its translation is CASSLVGEVQFF.

The V and J genes are TRBV24-1 and TRBJ1-2, with a tentative D call TRBD1 (6 bases). V was trimmed by 5 bases and J by 1 base, leaving 7 bases between them. CDR3 length equals 13 residues. From germline, CDR1 is KGHDR and CDR2 SFDVKD. The CDR3 loop reads CATSGRGNYGYTF. DNA for the CDR3: TGTGCCACCAGTGGCAGGGGTAACTATGGCTACACCTTC.

CDR3 in amino acids: CASGLVPSFDRGGTDTQYF. Written as DNA, the CDR3 is TGTGCTAGTGGTTTGGTACCCTCGTTTGACAGGGGGGGCACAGATACGCAGTATTTT. J is TRBJ2-3 and V is TRBV12-5, with 9 bases lining up with TRBD1. The junction had 11 bases not matched to a gene; V was cut back by 0 bases and J by 1 base. This CDR3 contains 19 residues. The germline CDR1 and CDR2 sequences are LGHNT and FRNRAP.

The chain uses TRBV5-6 and TRBJ1-6; tentative D call: TRBD1 (5 bases). The CDR3 is made up of 12 amino acids. Looked up from germline, CDR1 is SGHDT and CDR2 is YYEEEE. Trimming shortened V by 2 bases and J by 9 bases, and 6 bases separated the two germline ends. The CDR3 sequence: CASSFGGSPLHF. The CDR3 nucleotides read TGTGCCAGCAGCTTCGGGGGTTCACCCCTCCACTTT.